What follows is one T cell receptor beta chain and its context. Its antigen is unknown. The sample belongs to a study of OX40 agonist ivuxolimab in advanced cancers. Study at large: Three patients had partial responses: one hepatocellular carcinoma, two cutaneous melanoma.

Germline V lookup: CDR1 SEHNR, CDR2 FQNEAQ (reference sequence). The V and J ends lost 0 bases and 0 bases respectively, with 3 bases between them. The CDR3 totals 14 residues. Patients who had autoimmune disease history or got systemic immunosuppression were left out. The study, taken as a whole, reports: Low normalized clonal expansion also occurred in some nonresponding patients.

TCRdb keeps only in-frame clones here, not all; method: immunoSEQ multiplex PCR. This sample yields under 70,000 clones, of which roughly 86% are seen a single time; 9.5% to 15% belongs to the top ten. The chain has TRBV7-9 and TRBJ1-5; D remains unclear. Sample: CD4+ or CD8+ T cells sorted from blood, taken in a trial of the OX40 agonist ivuxolimab. The TCR was taken from an adult with an advanced solid tumor such as melanoma, head and neck, liver or kidney cancer. The CDR3 DNA reads TGTGCCAGCAGCTTAGCGTTTAGCAATCAGCCCCAGCATTTT. Its protein is CASSLAFSNQPQHF.